This entry is about one T cell receptor (beta chain). The identical CDR3 is also encoded by other nucleotide sequences in the sample. Treatment described: 15 to 20 received Ad26.COV2.S at low or high dose, single or two shots; roughly 5 received placebo; per-sample allocation not given. At day 63 after the first vaccine or placebo injection, samples were drawn. Libraries were prepared by immunoSEQ multiplex PCR; TCRdb keeps only in-frame clonotypes and omits some of them. The table has a few hundred thousand clones, about 87% seen once; the top ten hold about 3.1%. Germline CDR1 reads SGHAT; CDR2 reads FQNNGV. The V end lost 5 bases, the J end lost 4 bases, and 8 bases lay between the germline ends. The CDR3 loop spans 12 amino acids. The data belong to a study of Ad26.COV2.S vaccination and SARS-CoV-2 variants.

V and J are TRBV11-2 and TRBJ2-5; D uncertain. This receptor was obtained from a person between 18 and 65 years old who received the Ad26.COV2.S COVID-19 vaccine or a placebo. The sample here was peripheral blood, taken in a trial of Ad26.COV2.S vaccine versus placebo. CDR3 sequence: CASSLGRETQYF. DNA of the CDR3: TGTGCCAGCAGCCTCGGCAGAGAGACCCAGTACTTC.